Below, one T cell receptor beta chain is given with its context. This sample is part of a study of shared T cell receptors in the human thymus. Sequencing was performed with immunoSEQ multiplex PCR; in TCRdb, only in-frame clones are kept and a portion is missing. In the table there are more than 550,000 clones, 75% to 90% of which are singletons. The sample was also reused in another study, on human thymus T cells. From that second work: Thymus tissue for the work was resected from patients undergoing corrective heart surgery. What appeared biased in thymic and blood repertoires was the usage of V and J genes. The related literature has documented a marked overlap of thymic repertoires among unrelated individuals.

Sequenced material: thymocytes. The sequence came from a girl in the first two years of life with a congenital heart defect.

The CDR3 loop reads CASSDPSGQMKEWGGDRKAFF. CDR3 bases: TGTGCCAGCAGTGATCCCTCGGGACAGATGAAGGAGTGGGGTGGAGATCGCAAAGCTTTCTTT. V and J are TRBV2 and TRBJ1-1; 7 bases align to TRBD1. The V segment lost 3 bases and the J segment 9 bases; nucleotides outside the gene matches: 31. Looked up from germline, CDR1 is SNHLY and CDR2 is FYNNEI. This CDR3 has 21 residues.